This TCR beta chain was retrieved from a study of CD8+ T cells in alopecia areata. Background on the study: Treatment comprised oral tofacitinib, 5 to 10 mg twice daily, in treated patients. Overall study results and limits: Higher clonality was seen in lesional scalp than in normal scalp, especially in alopecia totalis/universalis. Many expanded lesional clones stayed in scalp and blood while on tofacitinib. Tofacitinib delivered significant drops in scalp clonality and in expanded CD8+ clones among the top 100.

Sequencing used cDNA as its template, made by extracting RNA and reverse transcribing it. Assay used: immunoSEQ multiplex PCR; TCRdb lists only in-frame clones, some missing. Among under 350,000 clones listed, 58% were seen once. Treatment denoted: oral pan-JAK inhibitor, 5-10 mg twice daily. A note on this clone: Its antigen is unknown.

The TCR comes from a human donor with alopecia areata. The sample here was CD4+ T cells sorted from blood, taken at week 24, from a patient treated with tofacitinib.

The CDR3 reads CASSPPSSYNEQFF. The CDR3 DNA reads as TGTGCCAGCAGTCCCCCTAGCTCCTACAATGAGCAGTTCTTC. The rearrangement uses TRBV5-6 and TRBJ2-1; D call uncertain. Germline-derived CDR1 and CDR2 are SGHDT and YYEEEE. Trimming removed 5 bases from V and 0 bases from J, with 9 bases in between. The CDR3 length is 14 residues.